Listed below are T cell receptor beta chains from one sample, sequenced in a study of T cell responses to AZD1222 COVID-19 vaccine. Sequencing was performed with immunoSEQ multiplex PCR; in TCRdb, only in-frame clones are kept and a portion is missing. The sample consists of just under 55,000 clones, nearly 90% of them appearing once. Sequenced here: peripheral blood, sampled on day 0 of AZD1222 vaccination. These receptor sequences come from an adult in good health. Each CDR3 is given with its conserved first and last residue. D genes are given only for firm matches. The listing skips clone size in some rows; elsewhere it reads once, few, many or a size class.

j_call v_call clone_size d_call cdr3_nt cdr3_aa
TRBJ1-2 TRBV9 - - TGTGCCAGCAGCGTAGAGGGCGTCTATAACTATGGCTACACCTTC CASSVEGVYNYGYTF
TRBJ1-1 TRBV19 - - TGTGCCAGTAGTATGTATGAGTCAGTGAACACTGAAGCTTTCTTT CASSMYESVNTEAFF
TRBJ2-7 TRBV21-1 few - TGTGCCAGCAGAGGGGGCACTTACGAGCAGTACTTC CASRGGTYEQYF
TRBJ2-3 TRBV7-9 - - TGTGCCAGCAGCTACACGCTAGCCCTAAGGGGTGCAGATACGCAGTATTTT CASSYTLALRGADTQYF
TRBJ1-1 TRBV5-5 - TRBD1 TGTGCCAGCAGCTTCCATGGACAGGGGATGACTGAAGCTTTCTTT CASSFHGQGMTEAFF
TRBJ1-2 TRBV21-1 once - TGTGCCAGCAGCAACAAGACAGGGGGAGCTGAAGGCTACACCTTC CASSNKTGGAEGYTF
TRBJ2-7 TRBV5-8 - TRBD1 TGTGCCAGCAGCTTCACCGGGACAGGGGAGTCCTACGAGCAGTACTTC CASSFTGTGESYEQYF
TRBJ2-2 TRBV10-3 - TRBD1 TGTGCCATCAGGATAACCGGGACAGTCCCCGGGGAGCTGTTTTTT CAIRITGTVPGELFF
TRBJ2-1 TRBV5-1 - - TGCGCCAGCAGCTTAGGTGGAGATGAGCAGTTCTTC CASSLGGDEQFF
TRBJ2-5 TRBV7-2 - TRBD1 TGTGCCAGCAGTTGGGTAAAAGCAGGGGGAGAGACCCAGTACTTC CASSWVKAGGETQYF
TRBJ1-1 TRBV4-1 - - TGCGCCAGCAGCCAAGAGGGGACGGACGAAGCTTTCTTT CASSQEGTDEAFF
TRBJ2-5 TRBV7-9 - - TGTGCCAGCAGCGGAAGGGAGACCCAGTACTTC CASSGRETQYF
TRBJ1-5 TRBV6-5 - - TGTGCCAGCAGTCACGGGGGGGGTCAGCCCCAGCATTTT CASSHGGGQPQHF
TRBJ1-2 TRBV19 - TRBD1 TGTGCCAGTAGTCCGGGACAGGCTGCTAACTATGGCTACACCTTC CASSPGQAANYGYTF
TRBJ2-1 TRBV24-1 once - TGTGCCACCAGTGATTCGAAGGGAGTCTACAATGAGCAGTTCTTC CATSDSKGVYNEQFF
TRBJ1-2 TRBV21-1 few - TGTGCCAGCAGAGGTAGGTGCCAGGGGGAGGCCTATGGCTACACCTTC CASRGRCQGEAYGYTF
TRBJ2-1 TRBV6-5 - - TGTGCCAGCAGTTACCAGACGGCAAGCTCCTACAATGAGCAGTTCTTC CASSYQTASSYNEQFF
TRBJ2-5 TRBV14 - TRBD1 TGTGCCAGCAGCCCGCGACAGGGGCAAGAGACCCAGTACTTC CASSPRQGQETQYF
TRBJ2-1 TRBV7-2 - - TGTGCCAGCAGCTTAGGTCTTGGGTTATACAATGAGCAGTTCTTC CASSLGLGLYNEQFF
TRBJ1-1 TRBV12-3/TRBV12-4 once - TGTGCCAGCAGTTTATACACTGAAGCTTTCTTT CASSLYTEAFF
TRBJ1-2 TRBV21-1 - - TGTGCCAGCAGCAAGGGACACGGCGGCTACACCTTC CASSKGHGGYTF
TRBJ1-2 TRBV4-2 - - TGTGCCAGCAGCCAAGATCTCGCAGTGAGCCGATCCCCTTTAAGTGGCTACACCTTC CASSQDLAVSRSPLSGYTF
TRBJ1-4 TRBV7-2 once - TGTGCCAGCAGTTCGGACACCGTGGAACTGTTTTTT CASSSDTVELFF
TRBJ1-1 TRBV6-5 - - TGTGCCAGCAGTTACTCTAGGACAGCGGAAGCTTTCTTT CASSYSRTAEAFF
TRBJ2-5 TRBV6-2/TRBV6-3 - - TGTGCCAGCAGTCGCGAGGCCCACGAGACCCAGTACTTC CASSREAHETQYF
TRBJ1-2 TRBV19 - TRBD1 TGTGCCAGTAGTATAGGGGGGAGACAGGGGCCCTATGGCTACACCTTC CASSIGGRQGPYGYTF
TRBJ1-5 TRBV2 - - TGTGCCAGCGGGGGGATGGATAATCAGCCCCAGCATTTT CASGGMDNQPQHF
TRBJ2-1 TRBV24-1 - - TGTGCCACCAGTGATTCGGGAGCAGGGGTGGAAAATGAGCAGTTCTTC CATSDSGAGVENEQFF
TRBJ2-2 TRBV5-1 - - TGCGCCAGCAGCTTGGGCATGAACACCGGGGAGCTGTTTTTT CASSLGMNTGELFF
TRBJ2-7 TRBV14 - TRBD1 TGTGCCAGCAGCCAGGGGACAGGGAGAGTGGCCTACGAGCAGTACTTC CASSQGTGRVAYEQYF
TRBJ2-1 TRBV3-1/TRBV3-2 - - TGTGCCAGCAGCCAAGTCCTGACTAGTCACAATGAGCAGTTCTTC CASSQVLTSHNEQFF
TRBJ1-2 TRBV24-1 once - TGTGCCACCAGTGACTCTGGACAACACTATGGCTACACCTTC CATSDSGQHYGYTF
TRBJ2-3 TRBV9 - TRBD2 TGTGCCAGCAGCGTTAGCGGGGGGGCCGAAGATACGCAGTATTTT CASSVSGGAEDTQYF
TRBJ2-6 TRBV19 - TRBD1 TGTGCCAGTAGTATGTGGGCAGGGGGCATCTCTGGGGCCAACGTCCTGACTTTC CASSMWAGGISGANVLTF
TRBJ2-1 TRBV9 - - TGTGCCAGCAGCGTAGAGGGGCGCGACAATGAGCAGTTCTTC CASSVEGRDNEQFF
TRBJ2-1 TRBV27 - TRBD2 TGTGCCAGCACCCCAGGGGCTAGCGGGGGGCCCGAGCAGTTCTTC CASTPGASGGPEQFF
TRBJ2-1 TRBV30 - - TGTGCCTGGAGTGGACAGGGAGGAGATGAGCAGTTCTTC CAWSGQGGDEQFF
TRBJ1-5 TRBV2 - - TGTGCCAGCAGAGCCACAGGGATCTTTAGCAATCAGCCCCAGCATTTT CASRATGIFSNQPQHF